The 17 T cell receptor beta chains below were found in one sample sequenced in a study of blood T cell repertoires in COVID-19. TCRdb's copy holds only in-frame clones and misses some; the assay was immunoSEQ multiplex PCR. The data hold over 95,000 clones, with less than 85% observed a single time. Material for sequencing was peripheral blood. Source of these receptors: a woman in her sixties or seventies with acute or convalescent COVID-19.

This rearrangement joins TRBV29-1 to TRBJ2-5; 11 bases align to TRBD1. Germline values: CDR1 SQVTM, CDR2 ANQGSEA. This CDR3 has 12 amino acids. Losses at the gene ends were 6 bases for V and 6 bases for J; bases not matched to a gene: 3. The CDR3 loop reads CSVGQGAKTQYF. CDR3 bases: TGCAGCGTCGGACAGGGGGCGAAGACCCAGTACTTC.

The chain is built from TRBV4-3 and TRBJ2-7; a possible D gene is TRBD1 (6 bases). The V gene lost 0 bases and the J gene lost 3 bases, with 15 bases spanning the gap. CDR3 length equals 16 residues. CDR1 and CDR2 from the germline V gene are LGHNA and YSLEER. The CDR3 loop reads CASSQDLGAGDYEQYF. CDR3 coding DNA: TGCGCCAGCAGCCAAGATTTAGGGGCAGGGGACTACGAGCAGTACTTC.

This sequence joins TRBV20-1 and TRBJ1-5; 11 bases match TRBD1. The CDR3 runs 14 residues. Germline V gene sequence: CDR1 DFQATT, CDR2 SNEGSKA (reference sequence). The V and J ends lost 3 bases and 6 bases, in that order; junction bases with no gene match: 4. CDR3 bases: TGCAGTGCTAGTGGGACAGGGGGGTTTCAGCCCCAGCATTTT. Amino acids: CSASGTGGFQPQHF.

The chain is built from TRBV5-4 and TRBJ1-3; D may be TRBD1 (6 bases). This CDR3 is 15 amino acids long. V lost 4 bases and J 4 bases, leaving 15 bases between the germline ends. Germline V gene lookup returns CDR1 SGHNT and CDR2 YYREEE (reference sequence). The CDR3 nucleotides read TGTGCCAGCAGCCCCCAAGCGGGGGCGGGAAACACCATATATTTT. Protein: CASSPQAGAGNTIYF.

The chain couples TRBV18 to TRBJ2-1, with 8 bases lining up with TRBD2. The germline V gene has CDR1 KGHSH and CDR2 LQKENI. Trimming cost V 0 bases and J 2 bases; bases outside gene matches: 6. The CDR3 is 17 amino acids. As DNA, the CDR3 is TGTGCCAGCTCACCACCAGGGTCGGGGGGGACCTACAATGAGCAGTTCTTC. Translated, it gives CASSPPGSGGTYNEQFF.

The chain combines TRBV4-2 with TRBJ2-1, with 12 bases matching TRBD2. V trimming: 0 bases; J trimming: 7 bases; junction bases outside the gene matches: 7. CDR1 and CDR2 (germline): LGHNA, YNFKEQ. The CDR3 loop spans 17 amino acids. The CDR3 sequence is CASSQDPSGGALNEQFF. As DNA, the CDR3 is TGTGCCAGCAGCCAAGATCCTAGCGGGGGGGCCCTTAATGAGCAGTTCTTC.

This clone has just one count. The chain recombines TRBV2 with TRBJ2-1, with 10 positions matching TRBD2. Trimming cost V 0 bases and J 4 bases; bases outside gene matches: 6. Germline values: CDR1 SNHLY, CDR2 FYNNEI. The length of the CDR3 is 17 residues. CDR3 nucleotide sequence: TGTGCCAGCAGTGAAGCCGGGAGTAGCGGGGGGTACAATGAGCAGTTCTTC. Protein: CASSEAGSSGGYNEQFF. Full variable domain (remainder filled in from reference TRBV2 and TRBJ2-1): EPEVTQTPSHQVTQMGQEVILRCVPISNHLYFYWYRQILGQKVEFLVSFYNNEISEKSEIFDDQFSVERPDGSNFTLKIRSTKLEDSAMYFCASSEAGSSGGYNEQFFGPGTRLTVL.

The rearrangement uses TRBV7-3 and TRBJ2-1, with 13 nucleotides matching TRBD2. Looked up from germline, CDR1 is SGHTA and CDR2 is FQGTGA. J gave up 6 bases and V 1 base, and 0 bases lay outside the gene matches. The CDR3 has 15 residues. CDR3 nucleotide sequence: TGTGCCAGCAGCTTAAGACTAGCGGGGGGCAATGAGCAGTTCTTC. Its translation: CASSLRLAGGNEQFF.

The chain employs TRBV28 and TRBJ2-2, with 10 bases fitting TRBD2. V shed 3 bases and J 3 bases; nucleotides not matched to a gene: 10. This CDR3 region has 18 residues. Germline CDR1 is MDHEN and CDR2 is SYDVKM. The CDR3 bases are TGTGCCAGCAGTTTTGTGGTAGCGGGGGGCATAGACACCGGGGAGCTGTTTTTT. Amino acid sequence: CASSFVVAGGIDTGELFF.

J is TRBJ2-7 and V is TRBV11-3, with D possibly TRBD2 on 6 matching bases. CDR3 length: 13 amino acids. Deletions cut 1 base from V and 3 bases from J, with 7 bases between. Germline loops: CDR1 SGHNT, CDR2 YENEEA. The CDR3 here is CASSLGDFYEQYF. As DNA, the CDR3 is TGTGCCAGCAGCTTAGGGGACTTCTACGAGCAGTACTTC.

The V call is TRBV7-9, the J call TRBJ2-5, with 8 bases lining up with TRBD2. Germline loops: CDR1 SEHNR, CDR2 FQNEAQ (reference sequence). The junction had 15 bases not matched to a gene; V was cut back by 5 bases and J by 4 bases. This CDR3 contains 17 residues. In DNA, the CDR3 is TGTGCCAGCAGCCCTCCTACTAGCGGCCCGTTACGAGAGACCCAGTACTTC. Translated, it gives CASSPPTSGPLRETQYF.

This chain connects TRBV6-1 to TRBJ1-1; D may be TRBD1 (6 bases). The V end was cut by 3 bases, the J end by 5 bases, with 10 bases between. Germline loops: CDR1 MNHNS, CDR2 SASEGT. The CDR3 totals 13 residues. The CDR3 coding sequence is TGTGCCAGCAGTGACACAGGGTGGACTGAAGCTTTCTTT. Its protein product is CASSDTGWTEAFF.

V usage is TRBV6-5 and J usage is TRBJ1-5; 9 bases are shared with TRBD1. Germline assignment: CDR1 MNHEY and CDR2 SVGAGI. This CDR3 comprises 13 residues. Losses at the gene ends were 10 bases for V and 5 bases for J; bases not matched to a gene: 6. For the CDR3, the DNA is TGTGCCACAAAAACAGGGGGCTATCAGCCCCAGCATTTT. Its protein product is CATKTGGYQPQHF.

CDR3: CASSLATGINEQFF. The CDR3 DNA follows: TGTGCCAGCAGCTTAGCAACAGGGATCAATGAGCAGTTCTTC. The J gene is TRBJ2-1, the V gene TRBV7-9; a weak D match, TRBD1 (6 bases). CDR3 size: 14 residues. V lost 0 bases to trimming and J lost 6 bases, with 9 bases between them. Germline CDR1 is SEHNR and CDR2 is FQNEAQ (reference sequence).

The J gene is TRBJ2-6, the V gene TRBV5-4; 7 bases match TRBD1. CDR3 length: 15 amino acids. Germline V gives CDR1 SGHNT, CDR2 YYREEE (reference sequence). Trimming at V came to 4 bases and at J to 1 base, leaving 2 bases not matched to a gene. CDR3 nucleotides: TGTGCCAGCAGCCTGACAGGGTCTGGGGCCAACGTCCTGACTTTC. Its protein product is CASSLTGSGANVLTF.

This clone was observed a single time. This rearrangement joins TRBV19 to TRBJ1-5; TRBD1 matches 10 bases. V trimming: 6 bases; J trimming: 0 bases; junction bases outside the gene matches: 8. The CDR3 length is 17 residues. Per germline, CDR1 LNHDA and CDR2 SQIVND (reference sequence). CDR3 residues: CASRFSGQGISNQPQHF. In DNA form, the CDR3 reads TGTGCCAGTAGGTTCTCGGGACAGGGGATTAGCAATCAGCCCCAGCATTTT.

This rearrangement joins TRBV19 to TRBJ2-2, with a weak D call TRBD2 (6 bases). The CDR3 sequence is 15 residues long. CDR1 and CDR2 (germline): LNHDA, SQIVND (reference sequence). Trimming stripped 3 bases from V and 6 bases from J, with 14 bases between. This CDR3 is CASSMMLSGAGELFF. The CDR3 bases are TGTGCCAGTAGTATGATGTTGTCGGGGGCCGGGGAGCTGTTTTTT.